These 10 T cell receptor beta chains were sequenced from one sample in a study of STAT5B mutations in CD4+ large granular lymphocyte leukemia. The data were produced by immunoSEQ multiplex PCR, yet TCRdb's version contains in-frame clones alone and is incomplete. The profile covers fewer than 40,000 clones, with 71% appearing a single time and 0.4% to 0.45% taken by the ten largest. The sequenced material came from CD4+ T cells from blood buffy coats. Receptors originate from a human donor in good health.

The rearrangement links TRBV18 to TRBJ2-1, with a possible D match to TRBD2 (5 bases). The V gene's germline CDR1 is KGHSH and CDR2 LQKENI. The CDR3 contains 15 residues. Trimming cost V 3 bases and J 0 bases, with 9 bases left between them. CDR3 residues: CASSPVGSSYNEQFF. The CDR3 region has the DNA TGTGCCAGCTCACCTGTGGGGAGCTCCTACAATGAGCAGTTCTTC.

This chain links TRBV7-6 with TRBJ2-3; 7 bases match TRBD1. V was pared by 5 bases and J by 3 bases, with 8 bases of the junction left unmatched. Germline V lookup: CDR1 SGHVS, CDR2 FNYEAQ. The CDR3 is made up of 15 amino acids. CDR3 sequence (DNA): TGTGCCAGCAGCCAAAACAGGGGTCGTACAGATACGCAGTATTTT. It encodes CASSQNRGRTDTQYF.

The gene calls are TRBV5-6 and TRBJ2-3; possible D gene TRBD2, 6 bases. CDR1 SGHDT and CDR2 YYEEEE come from the germline V gene. The CDR3 loop spans 14 amino acids. V lost 2 bases, J lost 1 base, and 8 bases lay in between. The DNA for the CDR3 is TGTGCCAGCAGCTTTGTAGCGGGCACAGATACGCAGTATTTT. Its protein product is CASSFVAGTDTQYF.

This chain links TRBV4-1 with TRBJ2-1, with 7 nucleotides matching TRBD1. Germline CDR1 MGHRA, CDR2 YSYEKL. The CDR3 totals 15 residues. Trimming took 0 bases from V and 4 from J; bases not matched to a gene: 3. CDR3 sequence reads: CASSQDRQGYNEQFF. The CDR3 DNA reads as TGCGCCAGCAGCCAAGATCGACAGGGTTACAATGAGCAGTTCTTC.

V and J are TRBV18 and TRBJ2-5; maybe TRBD1 (6 bases). V lost 4 bases, J lost 5 bases, and 11 bases lay in between. CDR3 size: 13 residues. CDR1 and CDR2 from the germline V gene are KGHSH and LQKENI. The DNA for the CDR3 is TGTGCCAGCTCACTAGGGGGTGGCGAGACCCAGTACTTC. Amino acids: CASSLGGGETQYF.

CDR3 sequence: CAAGQGSTNEKLFF. The CDR3 DNA sequence: TGTGCCGCCGGACAGGGTTCAACTAATGAAAAACTGTTTTTT. The chain has TRBV27 and TRBJ1-4, with 8 bases aligning to TRBD1. Germline trimming cut 11 bases from V and 0 bases from J; bases unmatched to any gene: 5. This CDR3 contains 14 residues. CDR1 MNHEY and CDR2 SMNVEV come from the germline V gene (reference sequence).

A single count supports this clone. The chain combines TRBV6-4 with TRBJ1-2; D call uncertain. The CDR3 consists of 13 residues. Per the germline V gene, CDR1 is MRHNA and CDR2 is SNTAGT. V was shortened by 2 bases and J by 8 bases, with 12 bases between the two germline ends. The CDR3 region is CASSDRVNGGYTF. The CDR3 region has the DNA TGTGCCAGCAGTGACAGGGTTAATGGCGGCTACACCTTC.

This chain connects TRBV6-5 to TRBJ2-7; tentative D call: TRBD1 (5 bases). This CDR3 has 13 residues. The germline V gene has CDR1 MNHEY and CDR2 SVGAGI. Deletions cut 5 bases from V and 1 base from J, with 9 bases between. CDR3: CASSATGSYEQYF. The DNA for the CDR3 is TGTGCCAGCAGTGCTACAGGTTCCTACGAGCAGTACTTC.

The rearrangement links TRBV5-4 to TRBJ1-2; D is possibly TRBD1 (5 bases). V was clipped by 4 bases and J by 8 bases, with 24 bases between them. This CDR3 comprises 16 residues. CDR1 SGHNT and CDR2 YYREEE come from the germline V gene (reference sequence). DNA for the CDR3: TGTGCCAGCAGCCTGGGCCTGGGGGTTTTGGGTGAGGGCTACACCTTC. It is translated as CASSLGLGVLGEGYTF.

This rearrangement joins TRBV7-6 to TRBJ1-1; D is perhaps TRBD1 (5 bases). This CDR3 has 13 residues. The germline V gene has CDR1 SGHVS and CDR2 FNYEAQ. Trimming shortened V by 3 bases and J by 4 bases, and 9 bases separated the two germline ends. The chain's CDR3 is CASSLGLSTEAFF. The CDR3 DNA reads TGTGCCAGCAGCTTGGGACTATCCACTGAAGCTTTCTTT.